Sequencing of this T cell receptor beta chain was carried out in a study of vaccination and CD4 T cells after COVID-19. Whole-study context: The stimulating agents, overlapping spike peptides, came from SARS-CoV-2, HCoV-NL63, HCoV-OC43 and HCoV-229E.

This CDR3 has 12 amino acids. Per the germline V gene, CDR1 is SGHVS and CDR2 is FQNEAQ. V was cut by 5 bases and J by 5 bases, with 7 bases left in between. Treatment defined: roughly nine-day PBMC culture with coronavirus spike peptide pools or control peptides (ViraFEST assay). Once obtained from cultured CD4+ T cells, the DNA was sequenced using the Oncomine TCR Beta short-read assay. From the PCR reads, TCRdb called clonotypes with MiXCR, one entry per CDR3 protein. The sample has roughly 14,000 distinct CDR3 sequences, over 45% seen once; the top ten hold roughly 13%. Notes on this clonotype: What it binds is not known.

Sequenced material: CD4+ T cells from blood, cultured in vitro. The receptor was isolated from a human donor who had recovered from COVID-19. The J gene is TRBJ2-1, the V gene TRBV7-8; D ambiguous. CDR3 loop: CASSPPNNEQFF. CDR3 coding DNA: TGTGCCAGCAGCCCGCCCAACAATGAGCAGTTCTTC.